This is a list of T cell receptor beta chains from one sample in a study of T cell repertoires in ileal Crohn's disease. Only in-frame clones appear in the TCRdb table, and some are missing; sequencing was by immunoSEQ multiplex PCR. The profile shows around 7,500 clones, about two thirds of them singletons. The sample taken for sequencing was ileal tissue. Receptor source: an adult with Crohn's disease. The CDR3 runs from the conserved cysteine through the conserved F or W. A D gene is named only where the DNA matches it firmly. The size field is filled for only some rows; it gives once, few, many or a size class.

.,TRBJ1-3,TRBV28,.,TGTGCCAGCAGTTCCAGAGCGGGGTGGGACCGCTCTGGAAACACCATATATTTT,CASSSRAGWDRSGNTIYF
.,TRBJ1-1,TRBV9,.,TGTGCCAGCAGCGTAGACAGGGCCACTGAAGCTTTCTTT,CASSVDRATEAFF
TRBD2,TRBJ2-1,TRBV5-1,.,TGCGCCAGCAGCCCCGGGACCTCGGGAGGGAATGAGCAGTTCTTC,CASSPGTSGGNEQFF
TRBD1,TRBJ2-2,TRBV28,.,TGTGCCAGCAGACCAACAGGGGTAAGGACCGGGGAGCTGTTTTTT,CASRPTGVRTGELFF
.,TRBJ2-4,TRBV20-1,.,TGCAGTGCGCCGCGGCAGGGGAGTCAGTACTTC,CSAPRQGSQYF
.,TRBJ2-7,TRBV6-1,.,TGTGCCAGCAGTGATATTGGGGGTACGTCCGAGCAGTACTTC,CASSDIGGTSEQYF
.,TRBJ1-1,TRBV28,few,TGTGCCAGCAGTTTTACCCCCCCGACAGCCACCCCTGAAGCTTTCTTT,CASSFTPPTATPEAFF
TRBD2,TRBJ2-1,TRBV2,.,TGTGCCAGCAGTCTCCTAGCGGGAGGGCCCCATGAGCAGTTCTTC,CASSLLAGGPHEQFF
.,TRBJ1-1,TRBV5-6,.,TGTGCCAGCAGGGGAGCAGGTTTGAACACTGAAGCTTTCTTT,CASRGAGLNTEAFF
.,TRBJ2-7,TRBV6-6,.,TGTGCCAGCAGGGATACGACCGTAGTAGGGGAGCAGTACTTC,CASRDTTVVGEQYF
TRBD1,TRBJ1-1,TRBV7-9,.,TGTGCCAGCAGCTTCAGGGACAGGGATGGCTTGAACACTGAAGCTTTCTTT,CASSFRDRDGLNTEAFF
.,TRBJ2-2,TRBV6-5,.,TGTGCCAGCAGTCCCTCTAAGTGGGCCGGGGAGCTGTTTTTT,CASSPSKWAGELFF
TRBD2,TRBJ2-5,TRBV28,.,TGTGCCAGCAGTCTTCTAGCGGGGGGCCAAGAGACCCAGTACTTC,CASSLLAGGQETQYF
.,TRBJ1-3,TRBV28,.,TGTGCCAGCGTGTGGGAGGGGTCTGGAAACACCATATATTTT,CASVWEGSGNTIYF
TRBD2,TRBJ2-2,TRBV5-6,.,TGTGCCAGCAGCTTGGAAAGCGGGAGTATCACCGGGGAGCTGTTTTTT,CASSLESGSITGELFF
TRBD2,TRBJ2-7,TRBV7-2,.,TGTGCCAGCAGCTCTCTAGCGGGAGTGTACGAGCAGTACTTC,CASSSLAGVYEQYF
.,TRBJ1-2,TRBV18,.,TGTGCCAGCTCACACCGGGACTTCGGCTACACCTTC,CASSHRDFGYTF
.,TRBJ1-4,TRBV28,.,TGTGCCAGCAGTAGGGTTGGGGAAAAACTGTTTTTT,CASSRVGEKLFF
TRBD1,TRBJ1-5,TRBV5-1,.,TGCGCCAGCAGCTGGGACAGAAACCAGCCCCAGCATTTT,CASSWDRNQPQHF
TRBD2,TRBJ2-1,TRBV4-3,.,TGCGCCAGCAGGAAGCCGGGACTAGTTGTCAATGAGCAGTTCTTC,CASRKPGLVVNEQFF
.,TRBJ2-1,TRBV11-2,.,TGTGCCAGCAGCTTAGAACCGGTTATCCGACGGAATGAGCAGTTCTTC,CASSLEPVIRRNEQFF
.,TRBJ1-1,TRBV7-9,.,TGTGCCAGCAACCCGGTCAACACTGAAGCTTTCTTT,CASNPVNTEAFF
.,TRBJ2-7,TRBV7-3,.,TGTGCCAGCAGCTTTTTACACAGTAGCTCCTACGAGCAGTACTTC,CASSFLHSSSYEQYF
TRBD1,TRBJ1-1,TRBV10-3,medium-sized,TGTGCCATCAGTGATCCTGGACAGGGAAACACTGAAGCTTTCTTT,CAISDPGQGNTEAFF
.,TRBJ2-5,TRBV4-1,.,TGCGCCAGCAGCCAATACCAAGGCCAAGAGACCCAGTACTTC,CASSQYQGQETQYF
TRBD2,TRBJ2-2,TRBV10-3,.,TGTGCCATCAAAGAGGGGACTAGCGGGAGAGTGACCGGGGAGCTGTTTTTT,CAIKEGTSGRVTGELFF
TRBD1,TRBJ2-6,TRBV29-1,.,TGCAGCGTGGGACAGGGGGGTGGGGCCAACGTCCTGACTTTC,CSVGQGGGANVLTF
.,TRBJ2-1,TRBV7-2,.,TGTGCCAGCAGCTACTACCAACACAATGAGCAGTTCTTC,CASSYYQHNEQFF
.,TRBJ1-2,TRBV7-8,once,TGTGCCAGCAGCTGGACCCGGACTGCGGATGGCTACACCTTC,CASSWTRTADGYTF